The 30 T cell receptor beta chains below all came from one sample that was sequenced in a study of CD8 T cells in Susac syndrome. It was with random hexamers that about 0.45 to 1 ug RNA was reverse transcribed. Using its own MiXCR run on the immunoSEQ multiplex PCR reads, TCRdb lists one record per CDR3 protein. The sample carries approximately 120,000 distinct CDR3 sequences, roughly 97% recorded once. Sequenced sample: CD4+ T cells from PBMCs. The receptors originated from a human donor in good health.

The chain has TRBV7-2 and TRBJ2-1; D is perhaps TRBD2 (6 bases). The CDR3 spans 15 residues. V lost 3 bases, J lost 9 bases, and 18 bases lay in between. Germline CDR1 SGHTA, CDR2 FQGNSA. In DNA form, the CDR3 reads TGTGCCAGCAGCTTTGGGGGAGCCCGCGGGACTGAGCAGTTCTTC. Residues: CASSFGGARGTEQFF. The whole variable domain, remainder taken from reference TRBV7-2 and TRBJ2-1, is GAGVSQSPSNKVTEKGKDVELRCDPISGHTALYWYRQSLGQGLEFLIYFQGNSAPDKSGLPSDRFSAERTGGSVSTLTIQRTQQEDSAVYLCASSFGGARGTEQFFGPGTRLTVL.

The chain uses TRBV13 and TRBJ2-5, with 14 nucleotides matching TRBD2. The CDR3 covers 21 residues. The V segment lost 6 bases and the J segment 1 base; nucleotides outside the gene matches: 19. Germline V gene data show CDR1 as PRHDT and CDR2 as FYEKMQ (reference sequence). The CDR3: CASSLRLGLAGAPSFQETQYF. Here the CDR3 DNA reads TGTGCCAGCAGTTTACGGCTGGGACTAGCGGGAGCCCCCTCTTTCCAAGAGACCCAGTACTTC. Combining the CDR3 with reference TRBV13 and TRBJ2-5 gives the whole variable domain AAGVIQSPRHLIKEKRETATLKCYPIPRHDTVYWYQQGPGQDPQFLISFYEKMQSDKGSIPDRFSAQQFSDYHSELNMSSLELGDSALYFCASSLRLGLAGAPSFQETQYFGPGTRLLVL.

V gene TRBV20-1 combines with J gene TRBJ2-7; a possible D gene is TRBD1 (6 bases). V was clipped by 6 bases and J by 0 bases, with 21 bases between them. In germline, CDR1 is DFQATT, CDR2 SNEGSKA (reference sequence). The CDR3 totals 16 residues. This CDR3 is CSAVPGQPSRSYEQYF. The DNA for the CDR3 is TGCAGTGCCGTTCCGGGACAACCTTCGCGCTCCTACGAGCAGTACTTC.

V is TRBV12-3 or TRBV12-4 and J is TRBJ2-5, with D maybe TRBD2 (7 bases). The CDR3 spans 14 residues. Trimming cost V 5 bases and J 4 bases, with 14 bases left between them. The CDR3 region is CASSIRGGGETQYF. In DNA, the CDR3 is TGTGCCAGCAGTATCCGGGGAGGGGGAGAGACCCAGTACTTC.

This chain joins TRBV7-8 and TRBJ2-7, with 7 bases lining up with TRBD1. Germline V gene data show CDR1 as SGHVS and CDR2 as FQNEAQ. With V trimmed by 2 bases and J by 5 bases, 6 bases remained unmatched. This CDR3 comprises 14 residues. The CDR3 protein is CASSLRQGVHEQYF. CDR3 sequence (DNA): TGTGCCAGCAGCTTACGGCAGGGGGTCCACGAGCAGTACTTC.

This clonotype came up once. The CDR3 bases are TGCGCCAGCAGCCGCCGGGACGGGAGCTCCTACGAGCAGTACTTC. This sequence encodes CASSRRDGSSYEQYF. The V and J genes are TRBV4-1 and TRBJ2-7; D is possibly TRBD2 (6 bases). The V end was cut by 4 bases, the J end by 0 bases, with 13 bases between. CDR3 length equals 15 residues. The germline gives CDR1 MGHRA, CDR2 YSYEKL.

The chain employs TRBV12-3 or TRBV12-4 and TRBJ2-5; possible D gene TRBD1, 7 bases. Deletions cut 5 bases from V and 7 bases from J, with 14 bases between. The CDR3 loop spans 13 amino acids. In nucleotides, the CDR3 is TGTGCCAGCAGTCCAGGGGGGCGGGGGACCCAGTACTTC. Translated: CASSPGGRGTQYF.

The table lists this clonotype with a count of one. This chain links TRBV12-3 or TRBV12-4 with TRBJ1-1; D is unresolved. The CDR3 loop spans 13 amino acids. Trimming shortened V by 5 bases and J by 4 bases, and 11 bases separated the two germline ends. CDR3 amino acids: CASSPYGSTEAFF. CDR3 in DNA: TGTGCCAGCAGTCCCTACGGGAGCACTGAAGCTTTCTTT.

The chain combines TRBV15 with TRBJ2-2, with a possible D match to TRBD1 (6 bases). Germline lookup yields CDR1 LNHNV and CDR2 YYDKDF (reference sequence). The CDR3 sequence is 15 residues long. V lost 0 bases and J 6 bases, leaving 11 bases between the germline ends. The CDR3 nucleotides read TGTGCCACCAGCAGAGATCTACAGGGCTCCGGGGAGCTGTTTTTT. Residues: CATSRDLQGSGELFF.

The rearrangement links TRBV5-1 to TRBJ2-7, with D unresolved. The CDR3 runs 15 residues. Germline values: CDR1 SGHRS, CDR2 YFSETQ. V was cut by 0 bases and J by 5 bases, with 15 bases left in between. In nucleotides, the CDR3 is TGCGCCAGCAGCTTGGATGGCGTGTCGTCTAACGAGCAGTACTTC. It specifies CASSLDGVSSNEQYF.

The gene calls are TRBV29-1 and TRBJ2-2; a weak D match, TRBD1 (5 bases). The CDR3 runs to 14 residues. The germline gives CDR1 SQVTM, CDR2 ANQGSEA. V was cut by 6 bases and J by 3 bases, with 14 bases left in between. The CDR3 spells CSVARGTDTGELFF. The CDR3 DNA is TGCAGCGTCGCTAGGGGTACGGACACCGGGGAGCTGTTTTTT.

This rearrangement joins TRBV2 to TRBJ2-2; 7 positions agree with TRBD2. Germline CDR1 and CDR2: SNHLY and FYNNEI. There are 13 residues in the CDR3. V shed 7 bases and J 5 bases; nucleotides not matched to a gene: 4. In nucleotides, the CDR3 is TGTGCCAGCAAACTAGCGTTGACCGGGGAGCTGTTTTTT. This translates into CASKLALTGELFF.

The gene calls are TRBV24-1 and TRBJ2-7, with D perhaps matching TRBD1 (6 bases). CDR3 length: 15 residues. Germline loops: CDR1 KGHDR, CDR2 SFDVKD. The V end was cut by 3 bases, the J end by 3 bases, with 14 bases between. In DNA, the CDR3 is TGTGCCACCAGTGATGCCGGGACACCATTCTACGAGCAGTACTTC. This encodes CATSDAGTPFYEQYF.

The gene calls are TRBV13 and TRBJ2-3, with 12 bases identical to TRBD2. This CDR3 region has 16 residues. The V segment lost 5 bases and the J segment 1 base; nucleotides outside the gene matches: 4. Germline V lookup: CDR1 PRHDT, CDR2 FYEKMQ (reference sequence). The CDR3, as DNA: TGTGCCAGCAGCCTCTGGACTAGCGGGGGCACAGATACGCAGTATTTT. Protein sequence: CASSLWTSGGTDTQYF.

The chain carries TRBV7-8 and TRBJ2-3, with D maybe TRBD2 (6 bases). CDR3 length: 14 amino acids. Germline CDR1 reads SGHVS; CDR2 reads FQNEAQ. Trimming removed 5 bases at V and 0 bases at J, with 9 bases between. CDR3: CASSPGRSTDTQYF. The CDR3 DNA reads as TGTGCCAGCAGCCCGGGGAGGAGCACAGATACGCAGTATTTT.

The genes are TRBV5-1 and TRBJ2-7, with D perhaps TRBD1 or TRBD2 (5 bases each). Germline CDR1 and CDR2: SGHRS and YFSETQ. Trimming shortened V by 3 bases and J by 2 bases, and 12 bases separated the two germline ends. The CDR3 runs 14 residues. This chain's CDR3 is CASSWGTATYEQYF. CDR3 nucleotides: TGCGCCAGCAGCTGGGGGACGGCTACCTACGAGCAGTACTTC.

This rearrangement joins TRBV7-2 to TRBJ2-2, with 7 bases lining up with TRBD2. CDR3 length: 17 residues. Germline assignment: CDR1 SGHTA and CDR2 FQGNSA. V was clipped by 1 base and J by 0 bases; unmatched bases: 5. CDR3 in amino acids: CASSLGGGTANTGELFF. In DNA form, the CDR3 reads TGTGCCAGCAGCTTAGGGGGGGGTACAGCGAACACCGGGGAGCTGTTTTTT.

The count of this clonotype is one. V gene TRBV2 combines with J gene TRBJ1-5; D not resolved. V gave up 4 bases and J gave up 6 bases, with 13 bases separating them. The CDR3 contains 14 residues. Germline V gene sequence: CDR1 SNHLY, CDR2 FYNNEI. The CDR3, as DNA: TGTGCCAGCAGTGGCATGTCAGCTAGTCAGCCCCAGCATTTT. It encodes CASSGMSASQPQHF.

J is TRBJ2-7 and V is TRBV6-2 or TRBV6-3, with 7 bases aligning to TRBD1. CDR1 is MNHEY and CDR2 is SVGEGT in the germline V gene. The ends lost 4 bases at V and 0 bases at J; junction bases unmatched: 9. CDR3 length: 16 amino acids. CDR3 amino acids: CASSSTGTAISYEQYF. The CDR3 region has the DNA TGTGCCAGCAGTTCGACCGGGACAGCTATCTCCTACGAGCAGTACTTC.

The chain carries TRBV29-1 and TRBJ2-4; D remains ambiguous. The CDR3 has 14 amino acids. Germline V lookup: CDR1 SQVTM, CDR2 ANQGSEA. Deletions cut 7 bases from V and 0 bases from J, with 13 bases between. The CDR3 sequence: CSAQDVLAKNIQYF. Written as DNA, the CDR3 is TGCAGCGCCCAAGATGTACTAGCCAAAAACATTCAGTACTTC. The whole variable domain, remainder taken from reference TRBV29-1 and TRBJ2-4, is SAVISQKPSRDICQRGTSLTIQCQVDSQVTMMFWYRQQPGQSLTLIATANQGSEATYESGFVIDKFPISRPNLTFSTLTVSNMSPEDSSIYLCSAQDVLAKNIQYFGAGTRLSVL.

The rearrangement uses TRBV6-2 or TRBV6-3 and TRBJ2-1; perhaps TRBD2 as D (6 bases). V dropped 6 bases and J dropped 6 bases, with 15 bases sitting between them. The CDR3 runs 14 residues. CDR1 is MNHEY, CDR2 SVGEGT, per germline. The chain's CDR3 is CASSPAGLGNEQFF. The CDR3 DNA follows: TGTGCCAGCAGCCCAGCGGGCTTGGGCAATGAGCAGTTCTTC.

The rearrangement uses TRBV6-2 or TRBV6-3 and TRBJ2-5; 8 bases fit TRBD2. This CDR3 is built from 14 residues. CDR1 MNHEY and CDR2 SVGEGT come from the germline V gene. Trimming at V came to 7 bases and at J to 5 bases, leaving 9 bases not matched to a gene. Here the CDR3 DNA reads TGTGCCAGCAACGGGGGGGGAGTTGTCGAGACCCAGTACTTC. Its translation is CASNGGGVVETQYF.

V and J are TRBV5-1 and TRBJ2-2; a possible D gene is TRBD2 (5 bases). Per germline, CDR1 SGHRS and CDR2 YFSETQ. The CDR3 has 16 amino acids. V was shortened by 1 base and J by 4 bases, with 14 bases between the two germline ends. CDR3 in amino acids: CASSLQRELLTGELFF. For the CDR3, the DNA is TGCGCCAGCAGCTTGCAACGGGAACTCCTCACCGGGGAGCTGTTTTTT.

This chain uses TRBV29-1 with TRBJ2-7; 7 positions agree with TRBD2. This CDR3 is 12 amino acids long. Losses at the gene ends were 6 bases for V and 4 bases for J; bases not matched to a gene: 6. CDR1 is SQVTM and CDR2 is ANQGSEA in the germline V gene. This chain's CDR3 is CSVASGGYEQYF. The DNA for the CDR3 is TGCAGCGTGGCTAGCGGAGGTTACGAGCAGTACTTC.

This chain joins TRBV9 and TRBJ2-2; possibly TRBD2 for D (5 bases). Germline CDR1 SGDLS, CDR2 YYNGEE. This CDR3 region has 16 residues. Trimming took off 0 bases at V and 0 bases at J, with 9 bases between the two ends. In DNA form, the CDR3 reads TGTGCCAGCAGCGTAGTAGCGCTCACGAACACCGGGGAGCTGTTTTTT. Protein: CASSVVALTNTGELFF.

The V and J genes are TRBV11-2 and TRBJ2-4, with 14 bases aligning to TRBD2. The germline CDR1 and CDR2 sequences are SGHAT and FQNNGV. This CDR3 contains 15 residues. Trimming at V came to 7 bases and at J to 7 bases, leaving 6 bases not matched to a gene. DNA for the CDR3: TGTGCCAGCACCCCGGGACTAGCGGGGGTCAACATTCAGTACTTC. Translation gives CASTPGLAGVNIQYF.

The rearrangement joins TRBV5-1 to TRBJ2-4; 9 bases agree with TRBD2. Germline loops: CDR1 SGHRS, CDR2 YFSETQ. The V gene end was trimmed by 4 bases and the J gene end by 4 bases; junction bases not matched to a gene: 3. This CDR3 spans 14 amino acids. CDR3 residues: CASSPTSGKNIQYF. CDR3 sequence (DNA): TGCGCCAGCAGCCCAACTAGCGGGAAAAACATTCAGTACTTC.

This clonotype was seen once. V gene TRBV5-6 combines with J gene TRBJ1-2; 10 nucleotides match TRBD1. In germline, CDR1 is SGHDT, CDR2 YYEEEE. V gave up 7 bases and J gave up 5 bases; unmatched junction bases: 14. The CDR3 spans 16 residues. The CDR3 bases are TGTGCCAGCCGACGGACAGGACAGGGGGAGAGGTATGGCTACACCTTC. Its translation: CASRRTGQGERYGYTF. Full variable domain (rest looked up from reference TRBV5-6 and TRBJ1-2): DAGVTQSPTHLIKTRGQQVTLRCSPKSGHDTVSWYQQALGQGPQFIFQYYEEEERQRGNFPDRFSGHQFPNYSSELNVNALLLGDSALYLCASRRTGQGERYGYTFGSGTRLTVV.

V and J are TRBV28 and TRBJ1-6; a weak D match, TRBD1 (5 bases). Per germline, CDR1 MDHEN and CDR2 SYDVKM. V was trimmed by 5 bases and J by 13 bases, leaving 24 bases between them. This CDR3 has 16 amino acids. CDR3 amino acids: CASSLISGTGYRPLHF. The CDR3 nucleotides are TGTGCCAGCAGTCTCATTTCCGGGACGGGGTACCGGCCCCTCCACTTT.

V is TRBV19 and J is TRBJ1-1, with D tentatively TRBD1 (5 bases). Germline lookup yields CDR1 LNHDA and CDR2 SQIVND (reference sequence). The ends were cut back, 7 bases at V and 2 bases at J, with 14 bases in the middle. This CDR3 is 14 amino acids long. The DNA of the CDR3 is TGTGCCAGTATCGATGGGACCCGTAACACTGAAGCTTTCTTT. It translates to CASIDGTRNTEAFF. The variable domain in full, with the rest retrieved from reference TRBV19 and TRBJ1-1, is DGGITQSPKYLFRKEGQNVTLSCEQNLNHDAMYWYRQDPGQGLRLIYYSQIVNDFQKGDIAEGYSVSREKKESFPLTVTSAQKNPTAFYLCASIDGTRNTEAFFGQGTRLTVV.